This T cell receptor (beta chain) stems from a study of blood T cell dynamics during melanoma immunotherapy. The CDR3 loop spans 17 amino acids. The V gene's germline CDR1 is SQVTM and CDR2 ANQGSEA. Unmatched junction bases numbered 13, after V lost 4 bases and J lost 6 bases. Here immunoSEQ multiplex PCR was the method, and the copy in TCRdb shows in-frame clones only, minus some. This sample has approximately 28,000 clones, with over 80% found just once. The time point here: week 3, after first cycle of checkpoint inhibitor. The genes are TRBV29-1 and TRBJ2-1; 12 nucleotides match TRBD2. The receptor was isolated from a human donor with melanoma. The starting material was blood, obtained from a patient treated with checkpoint blockade. The CDR3: CSVAGLAGTLLSNEQFF. The CDR3 coding sequence is TGCAGCGTTGCCGGACTAGCGGGGACCCTGTTGTCCAATGAGCAGTTCTTC.